The 12 T cell receptor beta chains below come from one sample, sequenced in a study of T-cell reconstitution after alpha-beta-depleted transplantation in children. The authors prepared the TCRbeta library with unique molecular identifiers. TCRdb itself ran the PCR reads through MiXCR, one entry per CDR3 protein. The sample yields approximately 510,000 distinct CDR3 sequences, about 17% seen once. Source: PBMCs from the stem cell graft donor, taken from the stem cell graft. All receptors derive from a human donor who donated a stem cell graft to a child with acute lymphoblastic leukemia.

The chain carries TRBV27 and TRBJ2-4; TRBD2 agrees at 10 bases. CDR1 is MNHEY, CDR2 SMNVEV, per germline (reference sequence). After removal of 3 bases from V and 8 bases from J, the junction contained 7 bases not matched to a gene. There are 15 residues in the CDR3. The CDR3 region has the DNA TGTGCCAGCAGTTTGCTAGCGGGAGTTAGTGACATTCAGTACTTC. Translation: CASSLLAGVSDIQYF.

The J gene is TRBJ1-2, the V gene TRBV6-5; 8 nucleotides align to TRBD1. The CDR3 length is 15 residues. Germline-derived CDR1 and CDR2 are MNHEY and SVGAGI. The trim removed 3 bases at V and 6 bases at J, leaving 9 bases unmatched. CDR3 amino acids: CASSYSLDRVNGYTF. The CDR3 coding sequence is TGTGCCAGCAGTTATTCCTTGGACAGGGTGAATGGCTACACCTTC.

This clonotype was seen a handful of times. The chain combines TRBV20-1 with TRBJ2-2, with 8 bases aligning to TRBD2. The CDR3 runs 15 residues. Germline-derived CDR1 and CDR2 are DFQATT and SNEGSKA (reference sequence). The V gene end was trimmed by 0 bases and the J gene end by 5 bases; junction bases not matched to a gene: 5. The CDR3 reads CSARDVAGGTGELFF. CDR3 nucleotides: TGCAGTGCTAGAGATGTGGCGGGAGGAACCGGGGAGCTGTTTTTT.

The V and J genes are TRBV30 and TRBJ2-1; possible D gene TRBD2, 5 bases. The V and J ends lost 2 bases and 7 bases respectively, with 15 bases between them. CDR1 and CDR2 (germline): GTSNPN, SVGIG (reference sequence). This CDR3 is 14 amino acids long. This CDR3 is CAWSRGATFNEQFF. In DNA form, the CDR3 reads TGTGCCTGGAGTCGGGGAGCGACATTTAATGAGCAGTTCTTC.

The chain combines TRBV27 with TRBJ2-7; 7 nucleotides line up with TRBD1. With 8 bases clipped from V and 3 bases from J, the junction kept 13 bases outside the gene matches. Per the germline V gene, CDR1 is MNHEY and CDR2 is SMNVEV (reference sequence). The CDR3 extends over 15 amino acids. CDR3 residues: CASFWLSGTVYEQYF. CDR3 in DNA: TGTGCCAGCTTTTGGCTTTCCGGGACAGTCTACGAGCAGTACTTC.

This clonotype has more than one count but fewer than ten. The V call is TRBV6-5, the J call TRBJ2-5, with no clear D. Germline-derived CDR1 and CDR2 are MNHEY and SVGAGI. The germline V and J ends were trimmed by 0 bases and 5 bases, with 10 bases remaining between them. This CDR3 spans 14 amino acids. The CDR3 loop reads CASSYSFRAETQYF. The CDR3 DNA is TGTGCCAGCAGTTACTCATTCCGGGCGGAGACCCAGTACTTC.

The gene calls are TRBV18 and TRBJ2-1; D perhaps matches TRBD1 (5 bases). The CDR3 sequence is 16 residues long. With 0 bases removed from V and 3 bases from J, the gap between germline ends came to 12 bases. Germline loops: CDR1 KGHSH, CDR2 LQKENI. CDR3 loop: CASSPPRAGLYNEQFF. CDR3 bases: TGTGCCAGCTCACCACCTAGGGCAGGGCTCTACAATGAGCAGTTCTTC.

J is TRBJ2-5 and V is TRBV7-9; the D is unclear. The V end was cut by 2 bases, the J end by 5 bases, with 15 bases between. CDR3 length: 15 residues. CDR1 is SEHNR and CDR2 is FQNEAQ in the germline V gene (reference sequence). CDR3 region: CASSLPPSVDETQYF. CDR3 nucleotides: TGTGCCAGCAGCTTACCCCCTTCGGTGGACGAGACCCAGTACTTC.

This clonotype was picked up a small number of times. This chain joins TRBV29-1 and TRBJ2-5; D unclear. Trimming cost V 2 bases and J 8 bases, with 6 bases left between them. This CDR3 contains 10 residues. CDR1 and CDR2 (germline): SQVTM, ANQGSEA. As DNA, the CDR3 is TGCAGCGTTGAAACCCTTACCCAGTACTTC. It yields the protein CSVETLTQYF.

The chain is built from TRBV4-1 and TRBJ2-7; TRBD2 aligns across 9 bases. Germline V lookup: CDR1 MGHRA, CDR2 YSYEKL. Trimming cost V 0 bases and J 2 bases; bases outside gene matches: 2. CDR3 length: 15 amino acids. The CDR3 DNA reads as TGCGCCAGCAGCCAAGACCGGACTAGCGCCTACGAGCAGTACTTC. Translating gives CASSQDRTSAYEQYF.

The table lists this clonotype with a few counts. The chain has TRBV28 and TRBJ1-6; tentatively, D is TRBD1 (5 bases). CDR1 is MDHEN, CDR2 SYDVKM, per germline. Trimming stripped 3 bases from V and 6 bases from J, with 9 bases between. There are 14 residues in the CDR3. CDR3 sequence: CASSLTDFNSPLHF. The CDR3 DNA reads TGTGCCAGCAGTTTGACAGACTTTAATTCACCCCTCCACTTT. The entire variable domain, with the rest obtained from reference TRBV28 and TRBJ1-6, is as follows: DVKVTQSSRYLVKRTGEKVFLECVQDMDHENMFWYRQDPGLGLRLIYFSYDVKMKEKGDIPEGYSVSREKKERFSLILESASTNQTSMYLCASSLTDFNSPLHFGNGTRLTVT.

In its sample, this clonotype was seen a few times. The chain carries TRBV7-9 and TRBJ1-2; a weak D match, TRBD1 (6 bases). Germline loops: CDR1 SEHNR, CDR2 FQNEAQ (reference sequence). V was cut by 5 bases and J by 4 bases, with 11 bases left in between. The CDR3 loop spans 13 amino acids. CDR3 in DNA: TGTGCCAGCAGCCCAGGGGTCCCCTATGGCTACACCTTC. It specifies CASSPGVPYGYTF.